Shown below are 14 T cell receptor beta chains from a single sample sequenced in a study of CD8+CD57+ T cells in acquired aplastic anemia. The use of genomic DNA as template underpinned the TCR beta VDJ and CDR3 profiling. TCRdb fed the reads into MiXCR, producing one record per CDR3 protein. This table has approximately 190,000 distinct CDR3 sequences, 48% appearing once. All patients picked for sequencing had shown, by flow cytometry, an expansion of CD8+CD57+ cells. Sequencing was done on a sample of sorted CD4+, CD8+, or CD8+CD57+ T cells (not recorded which) from PBMCs. The receptors derive from a human donor with aplastic anemia.

Remarks on this clonotype: Sequence at one end of the junction differs from germline and may be a read error. The chain links TRBV15 to TRBJ1-1; tentative D call: TRBD1 (6 bases). CDR1 is LNHNV and CDR2 is YYDKDF in the germline V gene (reference sequence). CDR3 length equals 15 residues. The CDR3 region has the DNA TGTGCCACCAGCAGAGATTATCAGGGGAACGCTGAAGCTTTCTTT. Amino acid sequence: CATSRDYQGNAEAFF. Full variable domain (rest looked up from reference TRBV15 and TRBJ1-1): DAMVIQNPRYQVTQFGKPVTLSCSQTLNHNVMYWYQQKSSQAPKLLFHYYDKDFNNEADTPDNFQSRRPNTSFCFLDIRSPGLGDTAMYLCATSRDYQGNAEAFFGQGTRLTVV.

This clonotype was found a few times. The J gene is TRBJ2-1, the V gene TRBV24-1; TRBD2 matches 13 bases. CDR1 and CDR2 (germline): KGHDR, SFDVKD. V lost 7 bases, J lost 10 bases, and 3 bases stayed unmatched. The length of the CDR3 is 13 residues. In DNA form, the CDR3 reads TGTGCCACCAGCGGACTAGCGGGGGCCGAGCAGTTCTTC. Its protein is CATSGLAGAEQFF.

V usage is TRBV19 and J usage is TRBJ1-2; 9 positions agree with TRBD1. With 7 bases clipped from V and 8 bases from J, the junction kept 8 bases outside the gene matches. Germline values: CDR1 LNHDA, CDR2 SQIVND (reference sequence). The CDR3 spans 13 residues. CDR3 region: CASKSTGGGGYTF. CDR3 bases: TGTGCCAGTAAATCCACAGGGGGCGGCGGCTACACCTTC.

This clonotype came up a few times. The chain recombines TRBV7-8 with TRBJ1-2, with D maybe TRBD1 (6 bases). V was trimmed by 2 bases and J by 6 bases, leaving 13 bases between them. CDR3 length: 14 amino acids. The germline V gene has CDR1 SGHVS and CDR2 FQNEAQ. The CDR3 loop reads CASSLTGKRDGYTF. The CDR3 DNA is TGTGCCAGCAGCTTAACAGGGAAGAGGGATGGCTACACCTTC. Drawing the rest from reference TRBV7-8 and TRBJ1-2, the complete variable domain is GAGVSQSPRYKVAKRGQDVALRCDPISGHVSLFWYQQALGQGPEFLTYFQNEAQLDKSGLPSDRFFAERPEGSVSTLKIQRTQQEDSAVYLCASSLTGKRDGYTFGSGTRLTVV.

This chain joins TRBV7-6 and TRBJ2-7, with a weak D call TRBD1 (5 bases). Germline CDR1 reads SGHVS; CDR2 reads FNYEAQ. V was trimmed by 1 base and J by 6 bases, leaving 13 bases between them. This CDR3 is built from 14 residues. The CDR3 loop is CASSLGLGAAEQYF. CDR3 coding DNA: TGTGCCAGCAGCTTAGGCCTAGGGGCGGCCGAGCAGTACTTC.

This clonotype has at least ten counts. V is TRBV2 and J is TRBJ1-1; D not certain. Looked up from germline, CDR1 is SNHLY and CDR2 is FYNNEI. With 5 bases removed from V and 6 bases from J, the gap between germline ends came to 10 bases. The CDR3 covers 12 residues. The chain's CDR3 is CASSPELAEAFF. The CDR3 coding sequence is TGTGCCAGCAGTCCCGAGTTGGCTGAAGCTTTCTTT.

The V call is TRBV15, the J call TRBJ2-7, with 7 bases identical to TRBD1. V gave up 0 bases and J gave up 3 bases; unmatched junction bases: 2. Per germline, CDR1 LNHNV and CDR2 YYDKDF (reference sequence). The CDR3 sequence is 14 residues long. DNA for the CDR3: TGTGCCACCAGCAGAGATCGACAGGGCTACGAGCAGTACTTC. Amino acids: CATSRDRQGYEQYF.

This clonotype has a handful of counts. The chain employs TRBV2 and TRBJ2-7; no clear D. CDR1 is SNHLY, CDR2 FYNNEI, per germline. There are 13 residues in the CDR3. V gave up 8 bases and J gave up 4 bases, with 15 bases separating them. For the CDR3, the DNA is TGTGCCAGCGATTCGGGTCGTCCGTACGAGCAGTACTTC. Translating gives CASDSGRPYEQYF. Using reference TRBV2 and TRBJ2-7 for the parts outside the CDR3, the full variable domain is EPEVTQTPSHQVTQMGQEVILRCVPISNHLYFYWYRQILGQKVEFLVSFYNNEISEKSEIFDDQFSVERPDGSNFTLKIRSTKLEDSAMYFCASDSGRPYEQYFGPGTRLTVT.

This clonotype occurred a few times. A much larger clone differs from this one at a single base, so this may be a read error. The V gene is TRBV19, the J gene TRBJ2-2; D may be TRBD2 (6 bases). The ends were cut back, 6 bases at V and 4 bases at J, with 18 bases in the middle. This CDR3 is built from 16 residues. Germline V gene lookup returns CDR1 LNHDA and CDR2 SQIVND (reference sequence). CDR3 in amino acids: CASSMRGGSSTGELFF. The CDR3 region has the DNA TGTGCCAGTAGCATGCGGGGAGGATCGAGCACCGGGGAGCTGTTTTTT.

This clonotype was detected only a few times. Mismatch with germline at one junction end may stem from a read error. The J gene is TRBJ2-5, the V gene TRBV15, with no clear D. The germline CDR1 and CDR2 sequences are LNHNV and YYDKDF (reference sequence). The CDR3 covers 12 residues. As DNA, the CDR3 is TGTGCCACCAGCAGAGCGGACGGCCCCACGAACTTC. This encodes CATSRADGPTNF.

The CDR3 DNA is TGTGCCAGCAGCCCCGAGAGTAGCGGGAGATACGGCGAGCAGTACTTC. It specifies CASSPESSGRYGEQYF. The gene calls are TRBV9 and TRBJ2-5; 9 bases fit TRBD2. The J call may be mistaken, given a closer DNA end match to TRBJ2-7. Germline V gives CDR1 SGDLS, CDR2 YYNGEE. The CDR3 has 16 amino acids.

There are a few counts of this clonotype. The J gene is TRBJ2-1, the V gene TRBV6-1, with unresolved D. Trimming removed 2 bases at V and 13 bases at J, with 15 bases between. The CDR3 spans 13 residues. Germline V gene lookup returns CDR1 MNHNS and CDR2 SASEGT. CDR3 sequence reads: CASSELGSWKQFF. The CDR3 bases are TGTGCCAGCAGTGAATTGGGTAGCTGGAAACAGTTCTTC.

J is TRBJ1-5 and V is TRBV24-1; 10 bases fit TRBD1. CDR3 length equals 15 residues. Germline lookup yields CDR1 KGHDR and CDR2 SFDVKD. After removal of 7 bases from V and 5 bases from J, the junction contained 7 bases not matched to a gene. CDR3 in amino acids: CATRGTGEVDQPQHF. The DNA of the CDR3 is TGTGCCACCAGGGGGACAGGGGAGGTGGATCAGCCCCAGCATTTT.

This clonotype was seen ten or more times. The V call is TRBV20-1, the J call TRBJ1-2; the D gene is possibly TRBD1 (5 bases). Trimming stripped 5 bases from V and 0 bases from J, with 10 bases between. The germline V gene has CDR1 DFQATT and CDR2 SNEGSKA (reference sequence). CDR3 length equals 13 residues. The CDR3 bases are TGCAGTGCTCAGGGTTTTTCTAACTATGGCTACACCTTC. Translated, it gives CSAQGFSNYGYTF.